This T cell receptor beta chain came from a study of glioma-infiltrating T cells after dendritic cell vaccination listed by TCRdb under 2016. The study in broad terms: Of the 15 glioblastoma patients in the cohort, all drawn from Phase I and II dendritic cell vaccination trials, 9 were newly diagnosed and 6 had recurrent disease. To make the vaccine, monocyte-derived dendritic cells were cultured for about seven days with IL-4 and GM-CSF and then pulsed overnight with autologous tumor lysate. Between 2003 and 2012, patients were given autologous tumor lysate-pulsed dendritic cell vaccination. Survival after dendritic cell vaccination was correlated with TCR sequencing metrics, such as TIL content and the overlap between tumor and blood repertoires. Three intradermal dendritic cell vaccine injections were administered to patients at biweekly intervals in the arm below the axilla. Tumor-infiltrating lymphocyte content was quantified and tumor and blood repertoires were compared in dendritic cell-vaccinated glioblastoma patients by deep sequencing of TCR beta CDR3 regions. Results and caveats for the whole study, not just this receptor: TCR clonality showed no direct relationship with survival, which suggests that a diverse polyclonal response may be important. The cohort was small and heterogeneous, only a few patients had full blood and tumor sets, and even fewer had initial-recurrent tumor pairs. After dendritic cell vaccination, a higher estimated pretreatment TIL content predicted longer time to progression and longer overall survival. The TCR overlap response model with three groups was called speculative and said to need prospective validation.

Using the immunoSEQ assay, TCRB CDR3 regions were amplified from roughly 1.9 micrograms of genomic DNA, or from all available DNA when less than that was on hand. Multiplex PCR used 60 forward primers for TCR V beta segments and 13 reverse primers for J beta segments. To estimate reads per starting template, synthetic control templates were spiked into each sample at limiting dilution. Reads of 87 bp were generated by sequencing on the Illumina HiSeq System. As for the authors' bioinformatics: PCR and sequencing errors were removed by a nearest neighbor algorithm that merged closely related sequences. TCR overlap was measured as the percentage of unique tumor TCR beta sequences that were also present in the peripheral blood of the same patient. The table was pulled from immuneACCESS by TCRdb, which kept in-frame rearrangements only. Such tables lose some clones; where checked, under half of the loss comes from unresolved V genes, and the rest has no known cause. V, J and clone size were drawn from that table, and D and trimming were deduced from the DNA. The sample table lists approximately 50,000 clones, about 91% of them with a count of one. Around 5% of the sample lies in the top ten.

Taken with the paper, the label for time point translates to: after dendritic cell vaccination, including at tumor progression/relapse. Patients were selected for having adequate residual fresh-frozen tumor tissue and more than two years of available survival data. None of the glioblastoma patients carried an isocitrate dehydrogenase mutation, although molecular status otherwise varied. PBMC were collected before vaccination, two weeks after the third vaccination, and at tumor progression if tumor progression occurred. The Qiagen DNeasy Blood extraction Kit was used for extraction of genomic DNA. For CDR1 and CDR2, the germline V gene (reference sequence) lists LNHDA and SQIVND. The CDR3 sequence holds 15 residues, the cysteine and phenylalanine included. Of the read, only the CDR3 DNA is kept; its 45 bases are in frame from base 1. In this sample, this clone turned up once. Its binding antigen is unknown. Germline and junction disagree at one end, which may indicate a read error.

The starting material was blood, obtained after dendritic cell vaccination. The sequence joins TRBV19 to TRBJ1-1; TRBD1 might be the D gene, on 6 matching bases. This receptor was identified in a human donor with glioblastoma. The bases read TGTGCCAGTAGGATAGGGACAACCGGAAACACTGAAGCTTTCTTT. This gives the protein CASRIGTTGNTEAFF.